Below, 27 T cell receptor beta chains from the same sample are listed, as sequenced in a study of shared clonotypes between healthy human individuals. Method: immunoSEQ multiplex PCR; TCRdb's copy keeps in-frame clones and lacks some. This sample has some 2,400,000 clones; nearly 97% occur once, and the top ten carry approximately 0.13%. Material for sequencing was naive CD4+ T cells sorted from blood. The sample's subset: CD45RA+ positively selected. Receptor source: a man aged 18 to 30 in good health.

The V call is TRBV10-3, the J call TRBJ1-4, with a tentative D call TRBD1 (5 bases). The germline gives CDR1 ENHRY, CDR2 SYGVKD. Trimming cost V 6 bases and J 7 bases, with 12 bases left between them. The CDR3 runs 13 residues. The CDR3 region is CAIRRDGGEKLFF. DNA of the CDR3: TGTGCCATCAGGCGGGATGGGGGTGAAAAACTGTTTTTT.

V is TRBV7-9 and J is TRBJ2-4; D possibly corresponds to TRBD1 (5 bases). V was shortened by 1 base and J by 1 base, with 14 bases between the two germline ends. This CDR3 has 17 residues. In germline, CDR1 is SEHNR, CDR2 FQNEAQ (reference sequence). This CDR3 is CASSLVRGQMAKNIQYF. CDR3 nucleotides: TGTGCCAGCAGCTTAGTAAGGGGCCAGATGGCCAAAAACATTCAGTACTTC.

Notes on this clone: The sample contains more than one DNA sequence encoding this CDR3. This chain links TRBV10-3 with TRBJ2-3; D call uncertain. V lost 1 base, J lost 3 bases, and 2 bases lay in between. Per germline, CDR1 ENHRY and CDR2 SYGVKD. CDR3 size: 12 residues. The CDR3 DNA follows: TGTGCCATCAGTGAGTTTACAGATACGCAGTATTTT. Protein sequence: CAISEFTDTQYF.

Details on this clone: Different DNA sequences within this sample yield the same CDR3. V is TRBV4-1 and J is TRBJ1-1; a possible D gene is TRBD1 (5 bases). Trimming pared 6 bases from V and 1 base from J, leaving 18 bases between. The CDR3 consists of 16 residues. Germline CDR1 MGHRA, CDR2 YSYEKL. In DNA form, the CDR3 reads TGCGCCAGCAGGGGGACGGGTAGGGGATCGAACACTGAAGCTTTCTTT. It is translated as CASRGTGRGSNTEAFF.

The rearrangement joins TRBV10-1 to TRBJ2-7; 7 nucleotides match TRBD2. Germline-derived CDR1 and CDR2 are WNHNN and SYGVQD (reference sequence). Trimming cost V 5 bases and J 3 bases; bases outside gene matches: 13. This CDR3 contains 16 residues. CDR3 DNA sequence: TGCGCCAGCAGTTTATCGTCAGCGGGGTCCCACTACGAGCAGTACTTC. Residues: CASSLSSAGSHYEQYF.

CDR3 in DNA: TGTGCCTGGAGTGCGACTAGGGGGTCCTACAATGAGCAGTTCTTC. It specifies CAWSATRGSYNEQFF. The chain is built from TRBV30 and TRBJ2-1; D possibly uses TRBD1 or TRBD2 (6 bases each). V gave up 1 base and J gave up 1 base, with 11 bases separating them. The CDR3 spans 15 residues. CDR1 is GTSNPN, CDR2 SVGIG, per germline (reference sequence).

CDR3 sequence (DNA): TGTGCCAGCAGTGCAAACAGGGGGGCTAACTATGGCTACACCTTC. Protein: CASSANRGANYGYTF. The gene calls are TRBV28 and TRBJ1-2; the match to TRBD1 covers 8 bases. The germline gives CDR1 MDHEN, CDR2 SYDVKM. This CDR3 has 15 residues. V was pared by 5 bases and J by 0 bases, with 5 bases of the junction left unmatched.

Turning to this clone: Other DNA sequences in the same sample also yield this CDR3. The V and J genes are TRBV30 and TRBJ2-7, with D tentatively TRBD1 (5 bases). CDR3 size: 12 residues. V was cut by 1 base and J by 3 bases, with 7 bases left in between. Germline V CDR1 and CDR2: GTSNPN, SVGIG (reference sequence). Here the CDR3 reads CAWSGRGYEQYF. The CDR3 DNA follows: TGTGCCTGGAGTGGTAGGGGCTACGAGCAGTACTTC.

CDR3 sequence: CASGLVQGPNSPLHF. In DNA, the CDR3 is TGTGCTAGTGGTTTGGTACAGGGCCCAAATTCACCCCTCCACTTT. The chain couples TRBV12-5 to TRBJ1-6; tentative D call: TRBD1 (6 bases). The CDR3 totals 15 residues. Trimming took 0 bases from V and 7 from J, leaving 10 bases between them. In germline, CDR1 is LGHNT, CDR2 FRNRAP.

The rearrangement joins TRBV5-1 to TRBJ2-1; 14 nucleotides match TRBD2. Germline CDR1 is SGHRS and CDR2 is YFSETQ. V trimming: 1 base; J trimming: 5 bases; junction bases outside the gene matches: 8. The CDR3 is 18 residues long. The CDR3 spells CASSLPGLAGASNNEQFF. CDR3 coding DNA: TGCGCCAGCAGCTTGCCGGGACTAGCGGGAGCATCAAACAATGAGCAGTTCTTC. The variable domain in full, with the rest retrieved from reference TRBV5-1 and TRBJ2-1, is KAGVTQTPRYLIKTRGQQVTLSCSPISGHRSVSWYQQTPGQGLQFLFEYFSETQRNKGNFPGRFSGRQFSNSRSEMNVSTLELGDSALYLCASSLPGLAGASNNEQFFGPGTRLTVL.

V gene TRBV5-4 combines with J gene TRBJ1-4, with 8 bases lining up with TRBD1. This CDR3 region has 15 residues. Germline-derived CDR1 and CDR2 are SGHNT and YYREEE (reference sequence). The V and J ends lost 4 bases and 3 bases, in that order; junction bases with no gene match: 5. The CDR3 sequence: CASSPQGAANEKLFF. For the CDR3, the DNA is TGTGCCAGCAGCCCCCAGGGGGCGGCTAATGAAAAACTGTTTTTT.

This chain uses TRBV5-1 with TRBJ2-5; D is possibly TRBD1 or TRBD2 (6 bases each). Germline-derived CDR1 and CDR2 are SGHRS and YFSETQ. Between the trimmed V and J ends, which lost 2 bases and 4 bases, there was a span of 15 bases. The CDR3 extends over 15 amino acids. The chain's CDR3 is CASSFSGALRETQYF. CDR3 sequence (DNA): TGCGCCAGCAGCTTCTCGGGGGCGCTTCGAGAGACCCAGTACTTC. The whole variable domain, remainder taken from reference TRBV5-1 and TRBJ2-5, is KAGVTQTPRYLIKTRGQQVTLSCSPISGHRSVSWYQQTPGQGLQFLFEYFSETQRNKGNFPGRFSGRQFSNSRSEMNVSTLELGDSALYLCASSFSGALRETQYFGPGTRLLVL.

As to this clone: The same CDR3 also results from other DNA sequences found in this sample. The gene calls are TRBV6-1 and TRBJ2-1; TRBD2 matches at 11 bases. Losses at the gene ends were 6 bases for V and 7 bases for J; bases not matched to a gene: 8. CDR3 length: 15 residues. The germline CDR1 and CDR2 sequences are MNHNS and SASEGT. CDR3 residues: CASRPTSGSFNEQFF. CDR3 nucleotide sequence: TGTGCCAGCAGGCCCACTAGCGGGAGTTTTAATGAGCAGTTCTTC.

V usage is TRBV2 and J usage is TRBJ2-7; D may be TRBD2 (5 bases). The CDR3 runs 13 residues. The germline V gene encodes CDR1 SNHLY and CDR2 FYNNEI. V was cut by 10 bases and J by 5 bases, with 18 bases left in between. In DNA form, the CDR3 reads TGTGCCATAACGGACCTTATCGGGAACGAGCAGTACTTC. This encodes CAITDLIGNEQYF.

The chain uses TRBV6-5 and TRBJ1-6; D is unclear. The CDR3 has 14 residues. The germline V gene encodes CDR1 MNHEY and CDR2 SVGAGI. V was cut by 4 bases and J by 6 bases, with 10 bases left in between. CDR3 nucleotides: TGTGCCAGCAGTTCGGACCTGGGTAATTCACCCCTCCACTTT. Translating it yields CASSSDLGNSPLHF.

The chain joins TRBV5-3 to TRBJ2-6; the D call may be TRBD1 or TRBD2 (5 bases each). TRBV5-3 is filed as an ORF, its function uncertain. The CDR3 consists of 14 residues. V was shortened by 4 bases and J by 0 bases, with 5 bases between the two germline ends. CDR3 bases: TGTGCCAGAAGCGGGACCTCTGGGGCCAACGTCCTGACTTTC. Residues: CARSGTSGANVLTF.

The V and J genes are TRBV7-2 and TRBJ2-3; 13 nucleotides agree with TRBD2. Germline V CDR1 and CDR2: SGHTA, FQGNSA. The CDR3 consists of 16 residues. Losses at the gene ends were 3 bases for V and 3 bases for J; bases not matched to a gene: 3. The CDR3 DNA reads TGTGCCAGCAGCTTTAGGACTAGCGGGAGTACAGATACGCAGTATTTT. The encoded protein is CASSFRTSGSTDTQYF.

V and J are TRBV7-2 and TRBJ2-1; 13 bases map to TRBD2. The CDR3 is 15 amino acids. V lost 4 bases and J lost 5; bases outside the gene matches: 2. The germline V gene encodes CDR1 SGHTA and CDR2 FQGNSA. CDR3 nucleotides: TGTGCCAGCAGCTACGGACTAGCGGGAGACAATGAGCAGTTCTTC. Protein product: CASSYGLAGDNEQFF.

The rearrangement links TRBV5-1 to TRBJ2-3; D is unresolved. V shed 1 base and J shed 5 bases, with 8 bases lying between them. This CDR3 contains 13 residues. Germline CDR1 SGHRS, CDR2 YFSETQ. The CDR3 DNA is TGCGCCAGCAGCTTGAACGACGGAGATACGCAGTATTTT. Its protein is CASSLNDGDTQYF.

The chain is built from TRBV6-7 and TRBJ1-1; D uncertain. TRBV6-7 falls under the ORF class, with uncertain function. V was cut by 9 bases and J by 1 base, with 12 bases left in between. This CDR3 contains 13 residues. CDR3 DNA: TGTGCCAGTTACGCGCCGAGGAACACTGAAGCTTTCTTT. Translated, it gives CASYAPRNTEAFF.

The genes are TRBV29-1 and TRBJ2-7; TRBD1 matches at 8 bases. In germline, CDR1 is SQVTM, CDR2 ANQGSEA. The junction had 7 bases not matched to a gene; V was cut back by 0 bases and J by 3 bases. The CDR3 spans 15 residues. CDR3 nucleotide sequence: TGCAGCGTTGAAGATAACGCAGGGGGCGTCTACGAGCAGTACTTC. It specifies CSVEDNAGGVYEQYF.

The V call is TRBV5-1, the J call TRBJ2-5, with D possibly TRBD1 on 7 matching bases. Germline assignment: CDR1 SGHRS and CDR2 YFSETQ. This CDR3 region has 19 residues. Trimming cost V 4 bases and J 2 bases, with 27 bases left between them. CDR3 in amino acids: CASSVLPGRDRDFQETQYF. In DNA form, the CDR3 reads TGCGCCAGCAGCGTCCTCCCCGGACGTGACAGGGACTTTCAAGAGACCCAGTACTTC.

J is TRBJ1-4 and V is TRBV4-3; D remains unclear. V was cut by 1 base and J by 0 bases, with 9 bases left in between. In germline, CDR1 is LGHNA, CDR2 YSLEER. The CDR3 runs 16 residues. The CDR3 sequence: CASSQAIATTNEKLFF. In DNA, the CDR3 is TGCGCCAGCAGCCAAGCGATCGCCACAACTAATGAAAAACTGTTTTTT.

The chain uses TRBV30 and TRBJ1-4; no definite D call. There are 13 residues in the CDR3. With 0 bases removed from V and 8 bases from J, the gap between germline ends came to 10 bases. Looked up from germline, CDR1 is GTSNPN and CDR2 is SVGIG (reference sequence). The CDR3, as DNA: TGTGCCTGGAGTGTATTCCCGGGGGAAAAACTGTTTTTT. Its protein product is CAWSVFPGEKLFF.

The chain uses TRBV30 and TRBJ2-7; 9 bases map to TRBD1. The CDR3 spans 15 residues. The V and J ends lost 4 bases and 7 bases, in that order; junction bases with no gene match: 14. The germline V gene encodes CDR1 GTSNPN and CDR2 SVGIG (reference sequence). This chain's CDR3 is CAWTDRGRGKGEQYF. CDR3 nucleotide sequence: TGTGCCTGGACGGACAGGGGCAGGGGGAAAGGTGAGCAGTACTTC.

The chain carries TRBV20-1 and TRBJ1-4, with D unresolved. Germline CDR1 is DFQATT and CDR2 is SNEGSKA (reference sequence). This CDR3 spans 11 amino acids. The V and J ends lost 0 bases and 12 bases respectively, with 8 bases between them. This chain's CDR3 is CSARDGKELFF. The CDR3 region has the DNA TGCAGTGCTAGAGACGGGAAAGAACTGTTTTTT.

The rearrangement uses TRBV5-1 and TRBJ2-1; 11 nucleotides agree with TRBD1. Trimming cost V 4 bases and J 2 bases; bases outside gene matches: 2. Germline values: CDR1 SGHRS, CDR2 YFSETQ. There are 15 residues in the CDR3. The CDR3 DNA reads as TGCGCCAGCAGCACGGGACAGGGGGCCTACAATGAGCAGTTCTTC. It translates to CASSTGQGAYNEQFF.